Listed here are 18 T cell receptor beta chains from one sample, sequenced in a study of blood T cell repertoires in COVID-19. Clones were sequenced by immunoSEQ multiplex PCR, and TCRdb holds only the in-frame ones, with some missing. The table includes approximately 26,000 clones, 82% detected once. The sequencing sample was made of peripheral blood. The receptors here all came from a man older than 75 with active or convalescent COVID-19.

The CDR3, as DNA: TGCGCCAGCAAAGCAGCCCCAGGTCTACTCAATCAGCCCCAGCATTTT. Translating gives CASKAAPGLLNQPQHF. The chain has TRBV5-1 and TRBJ1-5; D remains ambiguous. Trimming removed 6 bases at V and 3 bases at J, with 19 bases between. Germline V gene lookup returns CDR1 SGHRS and CDR2 YFSETQ. The CDR3 contains 16 residues.

CDR3 sequence (DNA): TGTGCCAGCAGTGACGCTGAAGCTTTCTTT. Translation: CASSDAEAFF. V and J are TRBV6-1 and TRBJ1-1; D is unclear. Trimming removed 3 bases at V and 6 bases at J, with 2 bases between. The CDR3 is 10 residues long. CDR1 is MNHNS and CDR2 is SASEGT in the germline V gene.

The chain carries TRBV10-3 and TRBJ2-7, with a possible D match to TRBD2 (5 bases). From germline, CDR1 is ENHRY and CDR2 SYGVKD. Trimming took off 4 bases at V and 0 bases at J, with 10 bases between the two ends. This CDR3 is 14 amino acids long. The CDR3 sequence: CAISGGQASYEQYF. In DNA form, the CDR3 reads TGTGCCATCAGTGGAGGGCAGGCCTCCTACGAGCAGTACTTC.

The chain uses TRBV5-1 and TRBJ2-7; TRBD1 matches at 10 bases. CDR3 length equals 15 residues. CDR1 and CDR2 from the germline V gene are SGHRS and YFSETQ. V was clipped by 3 bases and J by 5 bases; unmatched bases: 8. The CDR3 protein is CASSYAGTGVNEQYF. CDR3 coding DNA: TGCGCCAGCAGCTACGCCGGGACAGGGGTAAACGAGCAGTACTTC.

This clone was recorded only once. V and J are TRBV5-4 and TRBJ2-5; D is undetermined. The germline V and J ends were trimmed by 4 bases and 5 bases, with 12 bases remaining between them. This CDR3 is 13 amino acids long. Germline CDR1 reads SGHNT; CDR2 reads YYREEE (reference sequence). The CDR3 loop is CASSPQWSETQYF. The CDR3 bases are TGTGCCAGCAGCCCTCAGTGGTCGGAGACCCAGTACTTC.

The V and J genes are TRBV7-3 and TRBJ2-3; 8 positions agree with TRBD1. Trimming cost V 2 bases and J 8 bases; bases outside gene matches: 9. The CDR3 is 15 amino acids. Germline V gene lookup returns CDR1 SGHTA and CDR2 FQGTGA. Here the CDR3 reads CASSLGTGVLSTQYF. DNA for the CDR3: TGTGCCAGCAGCTTAGGGACAGGAGTTCTTTCTACGCAGTATTTT.

The chain recombines TRBV27 with TRBJ2-3; 8 bases match TRBD2. The J segment lost 1 base and the V segment lost 2 bases, leaving 5 bases of the junction unmatched. The CDR3 totals 16 residues. The germline V gene encodes CDR1 MNHEY and CDR2 SMNVEV (reference sequence). In DNA, the CDR3 is TGTGCCAGCAGTTTACGGGGGACTAGTCGCACAGATACGCAGTATTTT. It specifies CASSLRGTSRTDTQYF.

This sequence joins TRBV5-1 and TRBJ2-1; 7 bases align to TRBD1. The germline CDR1 and CDR2 sequences are SGHRS and YFSETQ. Unmatched junction bases numbered 12, after V lost 3 bases and J lost 9 bases. This CDR3 spans 15 amino acids. CDR3 DNA sequence: TGCGCCAGCAGCTATAATACCGGACAGGAGGCTGAGCAGTTCTTC. It yields the protein CASSYNTGQEAEQFF. Full variable domain (missing parts from reference TRBV5-1 and TRBJ2-1): KAGVTQTPRYLIKTRGQQVTLSCSPISGHRSVSWYQQTPGQGLQFLFEYFSETQRNKGNFPGRFSGRQFSNSRSEMNVSTLELGDSALYLCASSYNTGQEAEQFFGPGTRLTVL.

The J gene is TRBJ2-1, the V gene TRBV11-3; perhaps TRBD1 as D (5 bases). Germline V gene data show CDR1 as SGHNT and CDR2 as YENEEA. The length of the CDR3 is 15 residues. V was shortened by 3 bases and J by 3 bases, with 12 bases between the two germline ends. The DNA for the CDR3 is TGTGCCAGCAGCTTTACGACAGCCTACTACAATGAGCAGTTCTTC. This encodes CASSFTTAYYNEQFF.

The chain employs TRBV11-2 and TRBJ2-4; 8 bases agree with TRBD2. Trimming at V came to 5 bases and at J to 4 bases, leaving 1 base not matched to a gene. Germline CDR1 SGHAT, CDR2 FQNNGV. The CDR3 is 13 amino acids. The CDR3 region has the DNA TGTGCCAGCAGCCGGGAGGGGAAAAACATTCAGTACTTC. Its translation is CASSREGKNIQYF.

The chain is built from TRBV23-1 and TRBJ2-7; D not certain. TRBV23-1 is filed as an ORF, its function uncertain. CDR3 length: 13 amino acids. Trimming pared 2 bases from V and 3 bases from J, leaving 8 bases between. CDR3 DNA sequence: TGCGCCAGCAGTCAACTCTGGCACTACGAGCAGTACTTC. The encoded protein is CASSQLWHYEQYF.

This chain joins TRBV27 and TRBJ1-1; tentatively, D is TRBD1 (6 bases). Between the trimmed V and J ends, which lost 7 bases and 0 bases, there was a span of 12 bases. The CDR3 extends over 14 amino acids. The germline gives CDR1 MNHEY, CDR2 SMNVEV (reference sequence). CDR3 sequence (DNA): TGTGCCAGCAAATTTACAGGGCTGAACACTGAAGCTTTCTTT. Translating it yields CASKFTGLNTEAFF.

The rearrangement joins TRBV28 to TRBJ2-6; weak D call: TRBD2 (6 bases). V shed 2 bases and J shed 0 bases, with 8 bases lying between them. From germline, CDR1 is MDHEN and CDR2 SYDVKM. The CDR3 runs to 16 residues. The CDR3 bases are TGTGCCAGCAGTTTAGGGGGGTACTCTGGGGCCAACGTCCTGACTTTC. It specifies CASSLGGYSGANVLTF.

The gene calls are TRBV5-4 and TRBJ2-5, with 13 bases that match TRBD2. The J segment lost 7 bases and the V segment lost 0 bases, leaving 9 bases of the junction unmatched. Germline V lookup: CDR1 SGHNT, CDR2 YYREEE (reference sequence). CDR3 length equals 17 residues. The CDR3: CASSLGLAGGVSVTQYF. For the CDR3, the DNA is TGTGCCAGCAGCTTGGGACTAGCGGGGGGCGTTAGTGTGACCCAGTACTTC.

The rearrangement links TRBV5-1 to TRBJ2-7; 8 bases line up with TRBD1. V trimming: 4 bases; J trimming: 2 bases; junction bases outside the gene matches: 8. Per the germline V gene, CDR1 is SGHRS and CDR2 is YFSETQ. The CDR3 loop spans 15 amino acids. The CDR3 region is CASSTDRGATYEQYF. CDR3 DNA: TGCGCCAGCAGCACAGACAGGGGCGCTACCTACGAGCAGTACTTC.

This chain joins TRBV19 and TRBJ2-3; D may be TRBD2 (5 bases). The CDR3 covers 16 residues. V was shortened by 0 bases and J by 1 base, with 11 bases between the two germline ends. The germline CDR1 and CDR2 sequences are LNHDA and SQIVND (reference sequence). CDR3 sequence reads: CASSIEAASRTDTQYF. The CDR3 DNA reads TGTGCCAGTAGTATAGAAGCGGCATCGCGCACAGATACGCAGTATTTT.

The chain recombines TRBV19 with TRBJ2-4; maybe TRBD2 (6 bases). The CDR3 contains 14 residues. Germline V lookup: CDR1 LNHDA, CDR2 SQIVND (reference sequence). V was cut by 6 bases and J by 1 base, with 10 bases left in between. CDR3 sequence reads: CASSGSLAKNIQYF. Written as DNA, the CDR3 is TGTGCCAGTAGCGGGAGTTTGGCCAAAAACATTCAGTACTTC.

The CDR3 DNA follows: TGTGCCAGCAGCTCCGACAGGGGCAACATTCAGTACTTC. This codes for CASSSDRGNIQYF. The chain couples TRBV14 to TRBJ2-4; TRBD1 agrees at 8 bases. J gave up 7 bases and V 5 bases, and 4 bases lay outside the gene matches. This CDR3 has 13 amino acids. Germline CDR1 reads SGHDN; CDR2 reads FVKESK.